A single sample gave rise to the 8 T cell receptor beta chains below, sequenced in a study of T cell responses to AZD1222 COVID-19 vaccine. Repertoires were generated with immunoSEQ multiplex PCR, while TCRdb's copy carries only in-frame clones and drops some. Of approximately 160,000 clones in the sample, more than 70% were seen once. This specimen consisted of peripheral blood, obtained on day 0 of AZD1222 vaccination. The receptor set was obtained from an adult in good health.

CDR3 residues: CASSLGQGYGYTF. CDR3 bases: TGTGCCAGCAGCCTCGGACAGGGTTATGGCTACACCTTC. The rearrangement joins TRBV7-3 to TRBJ1-2; 8 nucleotides line up with TRBD1. The V gene end was trimmed by 5 bases and the J gene end by 5 bases; junction bases not matched to a gene: 4. This CDR3 region has 13 residues. Germline V lookup: CDR1 SGHTA, CDR2 FQGTGA.

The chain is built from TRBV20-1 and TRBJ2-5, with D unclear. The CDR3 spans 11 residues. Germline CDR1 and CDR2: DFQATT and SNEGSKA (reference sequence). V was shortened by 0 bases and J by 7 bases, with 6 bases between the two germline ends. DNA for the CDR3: TGCAGTGCTAGAGATATTGGGACCCAGTACTTC. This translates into CSARDIGTQYF.

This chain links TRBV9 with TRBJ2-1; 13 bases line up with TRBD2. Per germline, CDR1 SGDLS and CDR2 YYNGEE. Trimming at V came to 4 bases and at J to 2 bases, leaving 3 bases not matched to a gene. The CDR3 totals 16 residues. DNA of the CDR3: TGTGCCAGCAGCTCCGGGACTAGCGGGACCTACAATGAGCAGTTCTTC. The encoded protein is CASSSGTSGTYNEQFF.

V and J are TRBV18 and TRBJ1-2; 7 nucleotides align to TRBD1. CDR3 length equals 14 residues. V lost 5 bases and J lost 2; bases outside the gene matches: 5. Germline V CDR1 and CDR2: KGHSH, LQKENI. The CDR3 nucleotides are TGTGCCAGCTCAAGGGACAGCGCGAACTATGGCTACACCTTC. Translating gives CASSRDSANYGYTF.

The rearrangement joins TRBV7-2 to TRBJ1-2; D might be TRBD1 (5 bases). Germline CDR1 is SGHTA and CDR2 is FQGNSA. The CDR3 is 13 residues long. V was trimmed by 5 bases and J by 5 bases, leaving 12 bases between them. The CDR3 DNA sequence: TGTGCCAGCAGCCCAGGGACCCCTTATGGCTACACCTTC. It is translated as CASSPGTPYGYTF.

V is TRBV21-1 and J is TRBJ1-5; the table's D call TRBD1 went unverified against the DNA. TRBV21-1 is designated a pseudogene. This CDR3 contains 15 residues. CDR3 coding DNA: TGTGCCAGCAGCAAAGTGGCAGGGGATGGGCAGCCCCAGCATTTT. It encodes CASSKVAGDGQPQHF.

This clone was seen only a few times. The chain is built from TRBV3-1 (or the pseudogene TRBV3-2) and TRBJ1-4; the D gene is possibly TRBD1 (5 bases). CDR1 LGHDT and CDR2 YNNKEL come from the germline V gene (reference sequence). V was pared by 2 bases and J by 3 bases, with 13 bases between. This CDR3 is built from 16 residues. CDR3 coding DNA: TGTGCCAGCAGCCAACAGGAGGAGGGGCCTAATGAAAAACTGTTTTTT. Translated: CASSQQEEGPNEKLFF.

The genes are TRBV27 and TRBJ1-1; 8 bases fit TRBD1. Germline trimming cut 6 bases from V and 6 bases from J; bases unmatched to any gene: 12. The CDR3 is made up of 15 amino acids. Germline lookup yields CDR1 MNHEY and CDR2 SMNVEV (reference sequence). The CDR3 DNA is TGTGCCAGCAGCCAAAGACAGGGGTCGTGGGCTGAAGCTTTCTTT. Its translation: CASSQRQGSWAEAFF.